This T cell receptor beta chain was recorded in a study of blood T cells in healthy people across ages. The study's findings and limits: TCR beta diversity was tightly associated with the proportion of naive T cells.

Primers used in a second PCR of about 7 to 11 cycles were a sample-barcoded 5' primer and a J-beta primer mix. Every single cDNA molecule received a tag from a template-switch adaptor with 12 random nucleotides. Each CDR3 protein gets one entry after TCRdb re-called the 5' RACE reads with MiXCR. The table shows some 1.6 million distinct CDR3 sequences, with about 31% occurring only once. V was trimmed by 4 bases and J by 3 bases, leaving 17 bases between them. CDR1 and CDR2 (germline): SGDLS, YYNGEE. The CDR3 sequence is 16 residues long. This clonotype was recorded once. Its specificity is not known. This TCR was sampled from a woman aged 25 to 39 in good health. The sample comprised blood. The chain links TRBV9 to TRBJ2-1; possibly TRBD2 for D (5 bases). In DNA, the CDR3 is TGTGCCAGCAGCCCCCTGGACTCGCTCTTCTACAATGAGCAGTTCTTC. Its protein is CASSPLDSLFYNEQFF.